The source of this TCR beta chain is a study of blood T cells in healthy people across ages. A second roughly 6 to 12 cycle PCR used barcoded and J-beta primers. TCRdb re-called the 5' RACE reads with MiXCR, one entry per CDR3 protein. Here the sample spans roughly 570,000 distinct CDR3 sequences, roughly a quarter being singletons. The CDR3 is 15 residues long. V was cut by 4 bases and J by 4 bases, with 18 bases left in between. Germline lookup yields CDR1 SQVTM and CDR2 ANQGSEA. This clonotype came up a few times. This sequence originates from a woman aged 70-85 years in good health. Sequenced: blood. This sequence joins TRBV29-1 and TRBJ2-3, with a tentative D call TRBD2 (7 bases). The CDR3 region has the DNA TGCAGCGTTGCTATGAGAGGGGGGAGGGCAGATACGCAGTATTTT. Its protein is CSVAMRGGRADTQYF.